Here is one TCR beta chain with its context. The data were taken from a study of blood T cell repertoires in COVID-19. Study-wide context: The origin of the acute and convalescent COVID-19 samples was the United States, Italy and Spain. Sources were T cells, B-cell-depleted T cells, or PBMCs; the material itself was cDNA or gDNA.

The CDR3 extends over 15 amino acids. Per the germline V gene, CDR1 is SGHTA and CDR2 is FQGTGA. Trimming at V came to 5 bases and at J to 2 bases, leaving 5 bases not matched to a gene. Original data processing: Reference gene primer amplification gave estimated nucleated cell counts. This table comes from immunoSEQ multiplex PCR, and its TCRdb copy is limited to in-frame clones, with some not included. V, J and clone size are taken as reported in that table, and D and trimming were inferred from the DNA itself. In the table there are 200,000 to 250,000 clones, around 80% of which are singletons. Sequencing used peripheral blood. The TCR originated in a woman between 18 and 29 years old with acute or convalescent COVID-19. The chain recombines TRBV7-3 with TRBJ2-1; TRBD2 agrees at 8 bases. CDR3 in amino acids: CASSLYSGTYNEQFF. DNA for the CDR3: TGTGCCAGCAGCCTATATAGCGGGACCTACAATGAGCAGTTCTTC.